This entry features one T cell receptor (beta chain) sequence. The antigen remains unidentified. This sample is drawn from a study of graft-versus-host responses after intestinal transplantation. The method was immunoSEQ multiplex PCR; TCRdb's version includes in-frame clones alone and lacks a portion of them. The table includes tens of thousands of clones, approximately 92% detected once. CDR3 length: 14 amino acids. Between the trimmed V and J ends, which lost 0 bases and 1 base, there was a span of 7 bases. Per germline, CDR1 SGDLS and CDR2 YYNGEE. Sequencing used unstimulated CD8+ T cells sorted from spleen or lymph node cells, obtained before intestinal transplant. This chain links TRBV9 with TRBJ1-1, with no clear D. The receptor's source is a human donor who received an intestinal transplant. In nucleotides, the CDR3 is TGTGCCAGCAGCGTAGACTATGGGAACACTGAAGCTTTCTTT. Its translation: CASSVDYGNTEAFF.